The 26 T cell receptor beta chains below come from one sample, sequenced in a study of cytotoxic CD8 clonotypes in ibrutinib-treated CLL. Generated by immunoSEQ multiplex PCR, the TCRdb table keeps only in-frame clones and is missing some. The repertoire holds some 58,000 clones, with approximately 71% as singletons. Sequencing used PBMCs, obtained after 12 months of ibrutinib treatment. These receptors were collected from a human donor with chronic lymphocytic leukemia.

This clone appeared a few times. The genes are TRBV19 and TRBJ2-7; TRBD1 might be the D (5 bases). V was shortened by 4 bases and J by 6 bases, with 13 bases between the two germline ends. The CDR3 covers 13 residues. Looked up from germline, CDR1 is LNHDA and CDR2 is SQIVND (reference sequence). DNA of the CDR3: TGTGCCAGTAGTACGACAGAAGGCTCCGAGCAGTACTTC. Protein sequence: CASSTTEGSEQYF.

This chain's CDR3 is CASSPTDLSTDTQYF. CDR3 bases: TGTGCCAGCAGTCCTACGGACCTGAGCACAGATACGCAGTATTTT. V and J are TRBV27 and TRBJ2-3; D is uncertain. V was trimmed by 5 bases and J by 0 bases, leaving 12 bases between them. The CDR3 contains 15 residues. The germline V gene encodes CDR1 MNHEY and CDR2 SMNVEV (reference sequence).

CDR3 protein: CASSPPTSGSDTQYF. CDR3 coding DNA: TGTGCCAGTAGTCCCCCGACTAGCGGGAGTGATACGCAGTATTTT. The genes are TRBV19 and TRBJ2-3; 12 nucleotides align to TRBD2. The germline CDR1 and CDR2 sequences are LNHDA and SQIVND (reference sequence). This CDR3 contains 15 residues. V lost 5 bases, J lost 6 bases, and 6 bases stayed unmatched.

The CDR3 DNA follows: TGTGCCAGCTCACCGTCAGGGGGCACGGAGCCCCAGCATTTT. Encoded protein: CASSPSGGTEPQHF. The V call is TRBV18, the J call TRBJ1-5, with 8 nucleotides matching TRBD1. V was clipped by 3 bases and J by 8 bases; unmatched bases: 6. Germline V lookup: CDR1 KGHSH, CDR2 LQKENI. There are 14 residues in the CDR3.

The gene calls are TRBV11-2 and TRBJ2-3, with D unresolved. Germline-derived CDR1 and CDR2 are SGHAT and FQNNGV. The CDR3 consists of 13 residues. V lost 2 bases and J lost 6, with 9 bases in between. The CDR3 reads CASSLSLGDTQYF. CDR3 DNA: TGTGCCAGCAGCTTATCTTTAGGGGATACGCAGTATTTT. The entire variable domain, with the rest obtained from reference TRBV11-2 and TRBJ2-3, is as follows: EAGVAQSPRYKIIEKRQSVAFWCNPISGHATLYWYQQILGQGPKLLIQFQNNGVVDDSQLPKDRFSAERLKGVDSTLKIQPAKLEDSAVYLCASSLSLGDTQYFGPGTRLTVL.

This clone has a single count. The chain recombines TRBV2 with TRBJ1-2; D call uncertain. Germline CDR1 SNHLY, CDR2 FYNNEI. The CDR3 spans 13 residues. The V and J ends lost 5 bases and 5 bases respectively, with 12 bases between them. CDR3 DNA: TGTGCCAGCAGTAGAGACCAAGGGTATGGCTACACCTTC. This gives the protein CASSRDQGYGYTF. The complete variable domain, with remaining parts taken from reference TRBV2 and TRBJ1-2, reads EPEVTQTPSHQVTQMGQEVILRCVPISNHLYFYWYRQILGQKVEFLVSFYNNEISEKSEIFDDQFSVERPDGSNFTLKIRSTKLEDSAMYFCASSRDQGYGYTFGSGTRLTVV.

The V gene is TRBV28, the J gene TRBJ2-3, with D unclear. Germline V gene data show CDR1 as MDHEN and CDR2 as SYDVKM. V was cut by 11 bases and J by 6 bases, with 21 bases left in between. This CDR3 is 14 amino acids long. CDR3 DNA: TGTGCCGCCTCAAGCACTTTCTTCATGGATACGCAGTATTTT. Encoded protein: CAASSTFFMDTQYF.

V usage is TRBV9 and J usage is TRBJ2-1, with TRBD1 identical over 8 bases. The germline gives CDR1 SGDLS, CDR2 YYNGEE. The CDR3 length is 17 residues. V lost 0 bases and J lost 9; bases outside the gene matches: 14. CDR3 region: CASSVGLRAGGLVEQFF. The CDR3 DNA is TGTGCCAGCAGCGTAGGTCTTAGGGCAGGGGGCCTGGTTGAGCAGTTCTTC.

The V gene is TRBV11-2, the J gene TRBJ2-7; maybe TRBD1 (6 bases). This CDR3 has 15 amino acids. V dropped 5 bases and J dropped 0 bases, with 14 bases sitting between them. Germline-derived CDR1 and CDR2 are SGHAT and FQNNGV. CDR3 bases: TGTGCCAGCAGCCTATACAGGGACACCTCCTACGAGCAGTACTTC. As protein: CASSLYRDTSYEQYF.

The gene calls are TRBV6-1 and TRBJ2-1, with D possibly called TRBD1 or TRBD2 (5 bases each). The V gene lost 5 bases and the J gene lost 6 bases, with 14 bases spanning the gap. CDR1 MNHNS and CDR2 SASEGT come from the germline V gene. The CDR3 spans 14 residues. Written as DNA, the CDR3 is TGTGCCAGCAGTTCCCCGAGGGGCCCCAATGAGCAGTTCTTC. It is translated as CASSSPRGPNEQFF.

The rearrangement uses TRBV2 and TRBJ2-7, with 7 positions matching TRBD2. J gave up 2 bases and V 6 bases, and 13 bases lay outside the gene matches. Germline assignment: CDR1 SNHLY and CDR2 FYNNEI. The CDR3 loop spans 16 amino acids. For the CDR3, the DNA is TGTGCCAGCAGACCCGAGCTAGCGGAGGACCCCTACGAGCAGTACTTC. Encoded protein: CASRPELAEDPYEQYF. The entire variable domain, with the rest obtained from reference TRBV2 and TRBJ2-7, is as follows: EPEVTQTPSHQVTQMGQEVILRCVPISNHLYFYWYRQILGQKVEFLVSFYNNEISEKSEIFDDQFSVERPDGSNFTLKIRSTKLEDSAMYFCASRPELAEDPYEQYFGPGTRLTVT.

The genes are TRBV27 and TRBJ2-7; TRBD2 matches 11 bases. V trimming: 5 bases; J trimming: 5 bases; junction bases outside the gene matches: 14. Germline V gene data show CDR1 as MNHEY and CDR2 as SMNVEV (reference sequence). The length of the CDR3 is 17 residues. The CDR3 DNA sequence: TGTGCCAGCAGTCCACTATTAGCGGGAGGGTCCCCGGACGAGCAGTACTTC. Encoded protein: CASSPLLAGGSPDEQYF.

CDR3: CASSLDLRGLQETQYF. The CDR3 bases are TGTGCCAGCAGCTTAGACTTAAGGGGGCTTCAAGAGACCCAGTACTTC. The chain combines TRBV5-6 with TRBJ2-5; 7 bases align to TRBD1. V lost 2 bases and J lost 2; bases outside the gene matches: 9. Germline V CDR1 and CDR2: SGHDT, YYEEEE. This CDR3 is built from 16 residues.

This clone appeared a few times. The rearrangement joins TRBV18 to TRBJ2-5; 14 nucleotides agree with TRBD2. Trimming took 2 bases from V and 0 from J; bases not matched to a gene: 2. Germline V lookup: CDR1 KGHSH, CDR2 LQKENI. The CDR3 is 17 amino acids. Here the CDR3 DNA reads TGTGCCAGCTCACCATTGACTAGCGGGAGGGACCAAGAGACCCAGTACTTC. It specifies CASSPLTSGRDQETQYF. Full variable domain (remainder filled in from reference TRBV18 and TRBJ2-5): NAGVMQNPRHLVRRRGQEARLRCSPMKGHSHVYWYRQLPEEGLKFMVYLQKENIIDESGMPKERFSAEFPKEGPSILRIQQVVRGDSAAYFCASSPLTSGRDQETQYFGPGTRLLVL.

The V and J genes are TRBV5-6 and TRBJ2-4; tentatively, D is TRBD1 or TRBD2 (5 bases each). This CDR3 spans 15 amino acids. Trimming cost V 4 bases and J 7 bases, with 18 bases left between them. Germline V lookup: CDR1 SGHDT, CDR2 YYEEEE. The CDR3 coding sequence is TGTGCCAGCAGCCCGCCGGGACCTAGGGGTAACATTCAGTACTTC. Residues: CASSPPGPRGNIQYF.

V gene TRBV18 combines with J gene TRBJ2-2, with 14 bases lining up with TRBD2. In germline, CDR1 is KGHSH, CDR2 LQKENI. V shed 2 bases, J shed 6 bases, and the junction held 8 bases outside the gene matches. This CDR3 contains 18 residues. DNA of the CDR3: TGTGCCAGCTCACCAGGACTAGCGGGGGGACCGCGCCCCGGGGAGCTGTTTTTT. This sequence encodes CASSPGLAGGPRPGELFF.

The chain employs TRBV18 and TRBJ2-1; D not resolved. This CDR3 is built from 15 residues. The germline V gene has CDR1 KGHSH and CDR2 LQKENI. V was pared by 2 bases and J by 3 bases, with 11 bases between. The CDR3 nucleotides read TGTGCCAGCTCACCAACCGGAGACTTCTACAATGAGCAGTTCTTC. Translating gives CASSPTGDFYNEQFF.

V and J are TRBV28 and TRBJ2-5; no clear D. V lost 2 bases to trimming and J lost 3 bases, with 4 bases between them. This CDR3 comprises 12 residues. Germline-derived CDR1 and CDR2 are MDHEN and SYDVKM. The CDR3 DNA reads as TGTGCCAGCAGTTTACAGGAAGAGACCCAGTACTTC. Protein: CASSLQEETQYF.

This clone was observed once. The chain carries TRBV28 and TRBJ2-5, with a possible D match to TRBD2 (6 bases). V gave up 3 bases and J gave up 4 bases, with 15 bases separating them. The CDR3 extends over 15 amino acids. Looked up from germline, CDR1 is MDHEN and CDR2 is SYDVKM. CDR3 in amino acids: CASSFQGSGPETQYF. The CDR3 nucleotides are TGTGCCAGCAGTTTCCAGGGTAGCGGACCAGAGACCCAGTACTTC. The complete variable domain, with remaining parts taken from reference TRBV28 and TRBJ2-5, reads DVKVTQSSRYLVKRTGEKVFLECVQDMDHENMFWYRQDPGLGLRLIYFSYDVKMKEKGDIPEGYSVSREKKERFSLILESASTNQTSMYLCASSFQGSGPETQYFGPGTRLLVL.

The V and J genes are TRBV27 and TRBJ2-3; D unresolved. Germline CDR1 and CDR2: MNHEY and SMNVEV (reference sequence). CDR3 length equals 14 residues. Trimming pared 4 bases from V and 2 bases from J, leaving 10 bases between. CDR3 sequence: CASSSHGTTDTQYF. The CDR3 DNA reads TGTGCCAGCAGTTCGCACGGTACCACAGATACGCAGTATTTT.

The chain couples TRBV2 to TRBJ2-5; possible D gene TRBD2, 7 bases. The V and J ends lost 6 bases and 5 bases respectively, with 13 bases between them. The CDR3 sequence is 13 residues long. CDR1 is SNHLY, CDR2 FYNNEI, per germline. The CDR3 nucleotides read TGTGCCAGCAGGAAGGGGGGAGGGGAGACCCAGTACTTC. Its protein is CASRKGGGETQYF.

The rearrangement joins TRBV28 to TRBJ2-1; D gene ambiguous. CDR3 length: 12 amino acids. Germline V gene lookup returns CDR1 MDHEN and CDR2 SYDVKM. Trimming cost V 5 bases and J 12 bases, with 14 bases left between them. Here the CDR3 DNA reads TGTGCCAGCAGTCCATTTTCTCGGGCGCAGTTCTTC. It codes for CASSPFSRAQFF.

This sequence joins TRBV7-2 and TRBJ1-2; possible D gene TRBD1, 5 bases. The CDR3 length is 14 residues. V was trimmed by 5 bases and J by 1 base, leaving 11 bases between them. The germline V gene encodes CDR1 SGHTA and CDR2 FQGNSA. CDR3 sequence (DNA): TGTGCCAGCAGCCCTGGTGGGGGTAACTATGGCTACACCTTC. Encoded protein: CASSPGGGNYGYTF.

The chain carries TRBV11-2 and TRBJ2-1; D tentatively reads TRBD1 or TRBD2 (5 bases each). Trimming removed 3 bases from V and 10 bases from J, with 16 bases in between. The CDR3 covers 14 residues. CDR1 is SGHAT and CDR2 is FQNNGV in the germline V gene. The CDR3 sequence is CASSFGDPDSEQFF. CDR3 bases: TGTGCCAGCAGCTTTGGGGACCCCGACAGCGAGCAGTTCTTC.

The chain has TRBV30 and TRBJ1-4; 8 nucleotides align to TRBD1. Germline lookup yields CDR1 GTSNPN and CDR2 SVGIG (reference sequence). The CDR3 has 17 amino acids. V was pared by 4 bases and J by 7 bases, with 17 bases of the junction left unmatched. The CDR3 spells CAWIPKQGGMRGEKLFF. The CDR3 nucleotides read TGTGCCTGGATTCCCAAACAGGGGGGAATGAGGGGTGAAAAACTGTTTTTT.

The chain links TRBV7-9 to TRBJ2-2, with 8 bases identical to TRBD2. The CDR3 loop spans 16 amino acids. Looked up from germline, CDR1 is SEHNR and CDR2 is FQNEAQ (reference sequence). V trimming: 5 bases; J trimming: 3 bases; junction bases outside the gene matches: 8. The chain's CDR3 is CASSRISGVDTGELFF. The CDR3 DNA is TGTGCCAGCAGCAGAATTAGCGGGGTGGACACCGGGGAGCTGTTTTTT.